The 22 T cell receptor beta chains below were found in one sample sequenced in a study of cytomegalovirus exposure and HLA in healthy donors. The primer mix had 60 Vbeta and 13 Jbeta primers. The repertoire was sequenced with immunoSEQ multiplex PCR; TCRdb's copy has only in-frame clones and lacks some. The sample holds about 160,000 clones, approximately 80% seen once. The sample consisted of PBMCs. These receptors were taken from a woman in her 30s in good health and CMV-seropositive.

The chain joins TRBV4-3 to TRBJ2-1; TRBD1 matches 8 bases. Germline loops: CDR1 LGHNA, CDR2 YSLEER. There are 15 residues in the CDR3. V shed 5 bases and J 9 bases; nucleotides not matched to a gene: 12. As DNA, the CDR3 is TGCGCCAGCAGCTTCAGCAGGGCAGGGGGCAGTGAGCAGTTCTTC. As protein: CASSFSRAGGSEQFF.

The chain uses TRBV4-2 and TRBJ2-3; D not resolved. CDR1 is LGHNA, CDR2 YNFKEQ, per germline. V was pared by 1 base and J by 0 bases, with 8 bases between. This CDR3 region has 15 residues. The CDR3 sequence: CASSQVGLSTDTQYF. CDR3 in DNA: TGTGCCAGCAGCCAAGTCGGGTTAAGCACAGATACGCAGTATTTT.

The CDR3, as DNA: TGTGCCTGGAGTGTACGGGTTTTCGGTAATTCACCCCTCCACTTT. Protein product: CAWSVRVFGNSPLHF. J is TRBJ1-6 and V is TRBV30; no clear D gene. The germline gives CDR1 GTSNPN, CDR2 SVGIG (reference sequence). The CDR3 is 15 amino acids. V shed 0 bases and J shed 6 bases, with 12 bases lying between them.

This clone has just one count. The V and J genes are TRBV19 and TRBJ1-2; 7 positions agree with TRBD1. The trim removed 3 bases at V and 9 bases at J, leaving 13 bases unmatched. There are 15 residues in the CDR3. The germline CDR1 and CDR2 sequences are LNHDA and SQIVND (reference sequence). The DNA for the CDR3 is TGTGCCAGTAGTATTCGGGACAGATTCTCTAGGAGCTACACCTTC. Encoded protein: CASSIRDRFSRSYTF.

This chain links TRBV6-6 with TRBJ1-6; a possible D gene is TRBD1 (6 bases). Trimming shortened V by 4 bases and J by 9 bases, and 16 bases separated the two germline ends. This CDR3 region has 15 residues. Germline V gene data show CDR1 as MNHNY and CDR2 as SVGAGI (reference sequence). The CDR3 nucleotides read TGTGCCAGCAGTTTGTCGCAGGGAGGGGGTTCACCCCTCCACTTT. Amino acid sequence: CASSLSQGGGSPLHF.

The CDR3 loop reads CASSLQQDDINYGYTF. The CDR3 DNA reads TGTGCCAGCAGCTTACAACAGGATGATATAAACTATGGCTACACCTTC. The V and J genes are TRBV7-9 and TRBJ1-2, with a tentative D call TRBD1 (5 bases). The germline CDR1 and CDR2 sequences are SEHNR and FQNEAQ (reference sequence). The CDR3 has 16 residues. V lost 2 bases to trimming and J lost 2 bases, with 15 bases between them.

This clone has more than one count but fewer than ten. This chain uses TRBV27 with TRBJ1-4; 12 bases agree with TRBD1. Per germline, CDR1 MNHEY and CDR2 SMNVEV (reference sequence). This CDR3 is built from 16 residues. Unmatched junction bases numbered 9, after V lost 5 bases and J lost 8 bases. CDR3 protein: CASSGGPGQGAEKLFF. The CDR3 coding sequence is TGTGCCAGCAGTGGGGGGCCGGGACAGGGGGCGGAAAAACTGTTTTTT. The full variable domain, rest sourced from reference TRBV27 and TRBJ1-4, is EAQVTQNPRYLITVTGKKLTVTCSQNMNHEYMSWYRQDPGLGLRQIYYSMNVEVTDKGDVPEGYKVSRKEKRNFPLILESPSPNQTSLYFCASSGGPGQGAEKLFFGSGTQLSVL.

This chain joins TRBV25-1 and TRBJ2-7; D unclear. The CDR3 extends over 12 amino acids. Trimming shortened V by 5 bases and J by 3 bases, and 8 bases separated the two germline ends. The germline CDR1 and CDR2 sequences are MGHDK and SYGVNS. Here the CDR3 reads CASSTTYYEQYF. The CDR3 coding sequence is TGTGCCAGCAGTACGACTTACTACGAGCAGTACTTC.

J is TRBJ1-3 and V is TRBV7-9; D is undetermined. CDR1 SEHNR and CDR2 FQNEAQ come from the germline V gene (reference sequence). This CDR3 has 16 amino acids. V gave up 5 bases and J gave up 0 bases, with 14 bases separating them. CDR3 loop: CASSHIVGSSGNTIYF. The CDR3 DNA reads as TGTGCCAGCAGCCATATCGTAGGGAGCTCTGGAAACACCATATATTTT.

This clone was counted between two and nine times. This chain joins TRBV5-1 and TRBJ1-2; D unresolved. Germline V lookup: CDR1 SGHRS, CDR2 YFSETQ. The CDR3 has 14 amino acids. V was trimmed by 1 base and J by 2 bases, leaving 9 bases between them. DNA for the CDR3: TGCGCCAGCAGCTTGCGAGGCTTAAACTATGGCTACACCTTC. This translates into CASSLRGLNYGYTF.

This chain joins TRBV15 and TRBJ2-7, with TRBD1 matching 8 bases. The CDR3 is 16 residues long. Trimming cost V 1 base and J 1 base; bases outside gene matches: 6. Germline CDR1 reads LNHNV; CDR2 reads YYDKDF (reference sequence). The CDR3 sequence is CATSRGQGPFSYEQYF. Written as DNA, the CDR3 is TGTGCCACCAGCAGAGGACAGGGGCCATTTTCCTACGAGCAGTACTTC.

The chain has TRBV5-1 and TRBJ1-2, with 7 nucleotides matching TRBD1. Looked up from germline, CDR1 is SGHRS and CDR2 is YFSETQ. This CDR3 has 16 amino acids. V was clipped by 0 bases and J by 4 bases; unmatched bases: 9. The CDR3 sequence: CASSLGTGPTSYGYTF. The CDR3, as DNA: TGCGCCAGCAGCTTGGGGACAGGTCCAACGAGCTATGGCTACACCTTC.

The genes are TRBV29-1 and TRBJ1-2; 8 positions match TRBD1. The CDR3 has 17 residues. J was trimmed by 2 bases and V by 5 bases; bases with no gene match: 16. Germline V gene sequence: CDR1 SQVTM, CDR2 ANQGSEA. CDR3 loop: CSVFPSSPGQENYGYTF. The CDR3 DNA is TGCAGCGTTTTTCCTTCCTCTCCGGGACAGGAGAACTATGGCTACACCTTC.

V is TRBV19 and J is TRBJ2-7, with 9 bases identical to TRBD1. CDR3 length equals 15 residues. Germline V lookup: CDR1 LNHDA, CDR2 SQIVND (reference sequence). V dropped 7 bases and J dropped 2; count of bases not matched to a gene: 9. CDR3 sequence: CASNAGTGSTYEQYF. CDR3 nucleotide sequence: TGTGCCAGTAATGCCGGGACAGGGTCAACCTACGAGCAGTACTTC.

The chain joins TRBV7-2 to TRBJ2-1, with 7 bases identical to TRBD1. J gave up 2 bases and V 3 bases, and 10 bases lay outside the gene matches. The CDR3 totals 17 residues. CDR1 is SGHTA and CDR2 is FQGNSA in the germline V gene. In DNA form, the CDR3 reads TGTGCCAGCAGCTTGTTGGGACAGCCCTCAACCTACAATGAGCAGTTCTTC. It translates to CASSLLGQPSTYNEQFF.

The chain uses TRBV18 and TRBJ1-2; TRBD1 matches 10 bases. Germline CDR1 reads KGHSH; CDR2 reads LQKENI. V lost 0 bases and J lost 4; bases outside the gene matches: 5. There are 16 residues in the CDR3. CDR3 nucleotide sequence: TGTGCCAGCTCACCACCCGGGACAGGGGCATTCTATGGCTACACCTTC. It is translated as CASSPPGTGAFYGYTF.

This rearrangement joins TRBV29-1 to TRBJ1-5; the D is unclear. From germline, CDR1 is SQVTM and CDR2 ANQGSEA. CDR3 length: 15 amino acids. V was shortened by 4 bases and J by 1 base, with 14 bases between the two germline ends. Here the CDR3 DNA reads TGCAGCGTTGCGACTAACGTCGGAAGCAATCAGCCCCAGCATTTT. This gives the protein CSVATNVGSNQPQHF.

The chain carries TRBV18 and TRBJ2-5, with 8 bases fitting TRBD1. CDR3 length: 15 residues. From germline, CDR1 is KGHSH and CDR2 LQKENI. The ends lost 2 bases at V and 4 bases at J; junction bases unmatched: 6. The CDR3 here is CASSPGGQARETQYF. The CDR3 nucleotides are TGTGCCAGCTCACCAGGGGGACAGGCTAGAGAGACCCAGTACTTC.

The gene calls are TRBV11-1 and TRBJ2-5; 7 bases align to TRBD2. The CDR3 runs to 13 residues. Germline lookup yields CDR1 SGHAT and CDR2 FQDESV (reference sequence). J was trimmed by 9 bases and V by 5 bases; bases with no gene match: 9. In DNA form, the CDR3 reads TGTGCCAGCAGCCCTGTCCCACGGGGGGCCCAGTACTTC. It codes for CASSPVPRGAQYF. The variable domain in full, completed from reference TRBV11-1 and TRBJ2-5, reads EAEVAQSPRYKITEKSQAVAFWCDPISGHATLYWYRQILGQGPELLVQFQDESVVDDSQLPKDRFSAERLKGVDSTLKIQPAELGDSAMYLCASSPVPRGAQYFGPGTRLLVL.

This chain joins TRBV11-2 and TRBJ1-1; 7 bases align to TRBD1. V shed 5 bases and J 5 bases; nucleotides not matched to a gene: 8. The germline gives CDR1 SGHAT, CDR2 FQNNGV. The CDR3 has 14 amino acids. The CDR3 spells CASSLLQGRTEAFF. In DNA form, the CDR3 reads TGTGCCAGCAGCCTCTTACAGGGGAGGACTGAAGCTTTCTTT.

The CDR3 DNA sequence: TGTGCCAGCAGCCTGTCGATGGGGGGTCACACCGACAATGAGCAGTTCTTC. Translation: CASSLSMGGHTDNEQFF. The chain couples TRBV9 to TRBJ2-1, with D perhaps matching TRBD2 (6 bases). Looked up from germline, CDR1 is SGDLS and CDR2 is YYNGEE. The CDR3 length is 17 residues. Between the trimmed V and J ends, which lost 4 bases and 5 bases, there was a span of 22 bases.

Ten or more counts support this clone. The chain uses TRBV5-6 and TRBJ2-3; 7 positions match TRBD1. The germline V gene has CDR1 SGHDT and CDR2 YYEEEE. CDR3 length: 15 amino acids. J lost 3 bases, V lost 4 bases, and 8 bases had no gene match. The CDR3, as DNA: TGTGCCAGCAGCCCTGGAACACAGGGGACAGATACGCAGTATTTT. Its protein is CASSPGTQGTDTQYF.